These 19 T cell receptor beta chains share one sample of origin, sequenced in a study of cytomegalovirus exposure and HLA in healthy donors. The PCR made use of 60 Vbeta and 13 Jbeta primers. Data came from immunoSEQ multiplex PCR; TCRdb stores just in-frame clones and leaves some out. The sample consists of hundreds of thousands of clones, about 75% of them appearing once. The sample taken for sequencing was PBMCs. These receptors all stem from a female donor in good health and CMV-seronegative.

A few counts support this clone. The chain uses TRBV11-3 and TRBJ2-7, with 9 bases matching TRBD1. Trimming took 4 bases from V and 7 from J; bases not matched to a gene: 5. CDR3 length equals 13 residues. Germline V gene lookup returns CDR1 SGHNT and CDR2 YENEEA. The CDR3 bases are TGTGCCAGCAGCTCCGGACAGGGGAGTGAGCAGTACTTC. Amino acids: CASSSGQGSEQYF.

The chain combines TRBV30 with TRBJ2-1; no definite D call. CDR1 GTSNPN and CDR2 SVGIG come from the germline V gene (reference sequence). Trimming stripped 2 bases from V and 10 bases from J, with 9 bases between. The CDR3 has 11 amino acids. The CDR3 DNA reads as TGTGCCTGGAGTCCACGAGGAGAGCAGTTCTTC. Translated: CAWSPRGEQFF.

This sequence joins TRBV7-9 and TRBJ1-2; unclear D gene. This CDR3 is built from 14 residues. Germline-derived CDR1 and CDR2 are SEHNR and FQNEAQ (reference sequence). The ends were cut back, 5 bases at V and 8 bases at J, with 18 bases in the middle. The DNA of the CDR3 is TGTGCCAGCAGCCAGGAAGAGGGTTTTCGGGGCTACACCTTC. This translates into CASSQEEGFRGYTF.

CDR3 nucleotide sequence: TGTGCCAGCAGCCAAGAGCGGGCAAACACCGGGGAGCTGTTTTTT. Translating gives CASSQERANTGELFF. The chain combines TRBV4-2 with TRBJ2-2; a possible D gene is TRBD2 (5 bases). V lost 0 bases to trimming and J lost 2 bases, with 7 bases between them. Germline CDR1 reads LGHNA; CDR2 reads YNFKEQ. The CDR3 sequence is 15 residues long.

The gene calls are TRBV28 and TRBJ2-7; D is undetermined. Germline V lookup: CDR1 MDHEN, CDR2 SYDVKM. The CDR3 covers 14 residues. V gave up 11 bases and J gave up 0 bases, with 17 bases separating them. The CDR3 loop is CAAVEAASSYEQYF. DNA of the CDR3: TGTGCCGCAGTCGAGGCTGCGAGCTCCTACGAGCAGTACTTC. Combining the CDR3 with reference TRBV28 and TRBJ2-7 gives the whole variable domain DVKVTQSSRYLVKRTGEKVFLECVQDMDHENMFWYRQDPGLGLRLIYFSYDVKMKEKGDIPEGYSVSREKKERFSLILESASTNQTSMYLCAAVEAASSYEQYFGPGTRLTVT.

The chain joins TRBV7-2 to TRBJ2-1, with 13 bases identical to TRBD2. V lost 5 bases, J lost 7 bases, and 5 bases stayed unmatched. The CDR3 has 15 amino acids. CDR1 SGHTA and CDR2 FQGNSA come from the germline V gene. Written as DNA, the CDR3 is TGTGCCAGCAGCAGGACTAGCGGGAGAGGTAATGAGCAGTTCTTC. This encodes CASSRTSGRGNEQFF.

The count of this clone is one. The V and J genes are TRBV6-5 and TRBJ2-4; tentatively, D is TRBD1 (7 bases). This CDR3 has 15 residues. Germline V gives CDR1 MNHEY, CDR2 SVGAGI. Trimming left V 6 bases short and J 3 bases short, with 15 bases between. The CDR3 nucleotides are TGTGCCAGCAGACCCCCCAGGGGGGTCAAAAACATTCAGTACTTC. This translates into CASRPPRGVKNIQYF.

V usage is TRBV7-9 and J usage is TRBJ1-1; TRBD1 aligns across 7 bases. The CDR3 spans 14 residues. The germline CDR1 and CDR2 sequences are SEHNR and FQNEAQ (reference sequence). With 3 bases clipped from V and 4 bases from J, the junction kept 5 bases outside the gene matches. The CDR3 reads CASSLQGESTEAFF. CDR3 DNA sequence: TGTGCCAGCAGCTTGCAGGGGGAGAGCACTGAAGCTTTCTTT.

This clone was seen a few times. The gene calls are TRBV7-2 and TRBJ2-7; 7 bases fit TRBD1. The V gene's germline CDR1 is SGHTA and CDR2 FQGNSA. J lost 2 bases, V lost 2 bases, and 3 bases had no gene match. This CDR3 has 14 amino acids. In DNA, the CDR3 is TGTGCCAGCAGCTTATCCGGGACAGCCTACGAGCAGTACTTC. Encoded protein: CASSLSGTAYEQYF.

The J gene is TRBJ2-7, the V gene TRBV18; 12 nucleotides line up with TRBD2. V was pared by 2 bases and J by 5 bases, with 4 bases of the junction left unmatched. The V gene's germline CDR1 is KGHSH and CDR2 LQKENI. The CDR3 length is 15 residues. The CDR3 is CASSPSRTSGNEQYF. The CDR3 DNA sequence: TGTGCCAGCTCACCAAGTAGGACTAGCGGGAACGAGCAGTACTTC.

The chain has TRBV28 and TRBJ2-7; 9 nucleotides line up with TRBD2. The CDR3 spans 15 residues. The germline CDR1 and CDR2 sequences are MDHEN and SYDVKM. V lost 5 bases and J lost 5; bases outside the gene matches: 10. In DNA form, the CDR3 reads TGTGCCAGCAGTACAGCGGGAGGAACTAGCCACGAGCAGTACTTC. Its protein product is CASSTAGGTSHEQYF.

CDR3 bases: TGTGCCAGTAGTAACCTTGACAGTACTCAGGCTAACTATGGCTACACCTTC. Protein product: CASSNLDSTQANYGYTF. This chain links TRBV19 with TRBJ1-2, with a possible D match to TRBD1 (5 bases). Trimming pared 4 bases from V and 0 bases from J, leaving 18 bases between. Germline-derived CDR1 and CDR2 are LNHDA and SQIVND (reference sequence). This CDR3 has 17 residues.

V usage is TRBV7-3 and J usage is TRBJ2-7; D is possibly TRBD2 (5 bases). The V end lost 6 bases, the J end lost 0 bases, and 15 bases lay between the germline ends. This CDR3 spans 15 amino acids. CDR1 SGHTA and CDR2 FQGTGA come from the germline V gene. The CDR3 nucleotides read TGTGCCAGCAGGGTCGCGGGTTCGGGCTCCTACGAGCAGTACTTC. It yields the protein CASRVAGSGSYEQYF.

The gene calls are TRBV27 and TRBJ2-5; 9 bases line up with TRBD2. The end of the DNA fits TRBJ2-7 better, so the J call may be wrong. Germline lookup yields CDR1 MNHEY and CDR2 SMNVEV (reference sequence). CDR3 length: 12 residues. CDR3 nucleotides: TGTGCCAGCGGGCTAGCGGGGAACGAGCAGTACTTC. Translated: CASGLAGNEQYF.

This clone appeared a few times. The chain recombines TRBV5-1 with TRBJ2-5, with D tentatively TRBD2 (5 bases). From germline, CDR1 is SGHRS and CDR2 YFSETQ. Trimming removed 4 bases at V and 2 bases at J, with 9 bases between. The CDR3 is 13 amino acids. The CDR3 region is CASSQRYQETQYF. The CDR3 nucleotides are TGCGCCAGCAGCCAGCGGTATCAAGAGACCCAGTACTTC.

The V and J genes are TRBV6-5 and TRBJ2-1, with D unresolved. The CDR3 extends over 14 amino acids. Trimming pared 0 bases from V and 5 bases from J, leaving 8 bases between. From germline, CDR1 is MNHEY and CDR2 SVGAGI. The DNA for the CDR3 is TGTGCCAGCAGTTACTCGAGAGCAAACAATGAGCAGTTCTTC. This codes for CASSYSRANNEQFF.

The J gene is TRBJ1-1, the V gene TRBV30, with 8 nucleotides matching TRBD1. Germline-derived CDR1 and CDR2 are GTSNPN and SVGIG (reference sequence). The CDR3 is made up of 11 amino acids. J gave up 9 bases and V 2 bases, and 2 bases lay outside the gene matches. The CDR3 loop reads CAWSRDRKAFF. The CDR3 DNA reads as TGTGCCTGGAGTCGGGACAGGAAAGCTTTCTTT.

The chain carries TRBV9 and TRBJ1-2, with D unresolved. The CDR3 length is 12 residues. Looked up from germline, CDR1 is SGDLS and CDR2 is YYNGEE. Trimming pared 9 bases from V and 0 bases from J, leaving 9 bases between. CDR3: CATKEANYGYTF. The CDR3 DNA reads as TGTGCCACCAAAGAGGCTAACTATGGCTACACCTTC.

On this clone itself: Other DNA sequences in the sample encode the same CDR3. This sequence joins TRBV5-1 and TRBJ2-7, with D perhaps matching TRBD1 (6 bases). There are 15 residues in the CDR3. V was pared by 0 bases and J by 2 bases, with 12 bases between. Per germline, CDR1 SGHRS and CDR2 YFSETQ. As DNA, the CDR3 is TGCGCCAGCAGCTTGGGGGGTACAGGGACCTACGAGCAGTACTTC. It specifies CASSLGGTGTYEQYF.